The 8 T cell receptor beta chains given below trace back to one sample, sequenced in a study of blood T cell repertoires in COVID-19. Profiled with immunoSEQ multiplex PCR; TCRdb holds only in-frame clones, not every one. The table shows around 200,000 clones, with around 85% occurring only once. Specimen: PBMCs or T cells enriched from blood (not recorded which). These receptor sequences come from a man aged 35 to 55 who had recovered from COVID-19.

This clone has more than one count but fewer than ten. The genes are TRBV12-2 and TRBJ2-5; the table names TRBD1, a call not compared with the DNA. TRBV12-2 is a documented pseudogene. CDR3 length: 17 amino acids. CDR3: CASPKYGGKVRVETQYF. Written as DNA, the CDR3 is TGTGCAAGTCCCAAGTATGGGGGCAAGGTAAGGGTGGAGACCCAGTACTTC.

The V and J genes are TRBV19 and TRBJ1-3; D is uncertain. Looked up from germline, CDR1 is LNHDA and CDR2 is SQIVND (reference sequence). The CDR3 covers 12 residues. V gave up 7 bases and J gave up 3 bases, with 7 bases separating them. CDR3: CASMGSGNTIYF. The DNA for the CDR3 is TGTGCCAGTATGGGGAGTGGAAACACCATATATTTT.

The chain recombines TRBV4-1 with TRBJ2-7; 12 bases map to TRBD2. The J segment lost 3 bases and the V segment lost 3 bases, leaving 9 bases of the junction unmatched. From germline, CDR1 is MGHRA and CDR2 YSYEKL. The CDR3 is 17 amino acids. The CDR3 nucleotides are TGCGCCAGCAGCCAGACTCTAGCGGGAGGGGGGGACTACGAGCAGTACTTC. Translated, it gives CASSQTLAGGGDYEQYF.

The CDR3: CATSASPGTGGAGGTEAFF. The CDR3 DNA reads as TGTGCCACCAGTGCCTCTCCCGGGACAGGGGGCGCGGGGGGGACTGAAGCTTTCTTT. The chain carries TRBV24-1 and TRBJ1-1, with TRBD1 matching 12 bases. Germline-derived CDR1 and CDR2 are KGHDR and SFDVKD. CDR3 length: 19 residues. V lost 5 bases to trimming and J lost 5 bases; unmatched junction nucleotides: 17.

The rearrangement uses TRBV5-6 and TRBJ2-2; 10 bases match TRBD2. Germline V CDR1 and CDR2: SGHDT, YYEEEE. This CDR3 spans 16 amino acids. V lost 4 bases, J lost 3 bases, and 6 bases stayed unmatched. CDR3 loop: CASSRRLAGDTGELFF. Written as DNA, the CDR3 is TGTGCCAGCAGCAGGAGGCTAGCGGGAGACACCGGGGAGCTGTTTTTT.

This chain links TRBV10-3 with TRBJ2-3; D is perhaps TRBD1 (6 bases). V shed 10 bases and J shed 6 bases, with 14 bases lying between them. Germline CDR1 ENHRY, CDR2 SYGVKD. The CDR3 covers 12 residues. CDR3 DNA: TGTGCCAGCCAGGGGCTCGGGGATACGCAGTATTTT. It encodes CASQGLGDTQYF.

This clone was counted a few times. The rearrangement links TRBV5-1 to TRBJ2-7, with 8 bases identical to TRBD1. The junction had 10 bases not matched to a gene; V was cut back by 0 bases and J by 5 bases. Germline CDR1 and CDR2: SGHRS and YFSETQ. CDR3 size: 16 residues. CDR3 protein: CASSLDLGRGLNEQYF. The CDR3 DNA reads as TGCGCCAGCAGCTTGGATCTGGGCAGGGGGCTTAACGAGCAGTACTTC.

This chain connects TRBV7-6 to TRBJ2-6, with 9 bases fitting TRBD1. The trim removed 2 bases at V and 0 bases at J, leaving 11 bases unmatched. CDR3 length: 20 residues. CDR1 is SGHVS, CDR2 FNYEAQ, per germline. CDR3 DNA sequence: TGTGCCAGCAGCTTACCAATTTGGGACAGGGACATCTCTGGGGCCAACGTCCTGACTTTC. As protein: CASSLPIWDRDISGANVLTF.